This T cell receptor (beta chain) derives from a study of blood T cell repertoires in COVID-19 (dated by TCRdb to between 2020 and 2021). About the full investigation: Samples from collaborators originated in the United States, Italy and Spain and spanned both the acute and convalescent phases of COVID-19. The material from the prospective study consisted of cDNA or gDNA derived from T cells, B-cell-depleted T cells, or PBMCs. Subjects who had been exposed to COVID-19, were actively infected with it, or had recovered from it provided the deeply sampled blood TCRbeta repertoires that made up the dataset. The repertoires were made available in a free public database intended to serve as a resource for research on the immune response to SARS-CoV-2. Samples came from the ongoing ImmuneRACE study (first 160 participants) plus 1,254 subjects from 6 global collaborators. A de-identified subject ID, COVID-19 status, age in years and sex were almost always included in the sample metadata. Where available, HLA class I and class II types were taken from metadata supplied by the sample provider and were not determined by assay-based typing. The paper as a whole reports these results and caveats: Clinical and demographic metadata were provided uncurated, with the amount varying by source and participant.

TCRbeta CDR3 regions were amplified from genomic DNA using the immunoSEQ Assay, a bias-controlled multiplex PCR. Per the authors' processing: The number of nucleated cells in each sample was estimated by amplification of reference gene primers within the assay. Sequence reads were collapsed and filtered to measure the absolute abundance of every unique TCRbeta CDR3 rearrangement. For each sample, productive Simpson clonality was calculated as the square root of Simpson's diversity index across productive rearrangements. TCRdb retrieved this table from immuneACCESS and kept in-frame rearrangements only. Not all clones are present; in checked studies, unresolved V genes account for under half, and no reason is known for the remainder. V, J and clone size reflect that table, while D and trimming were determined from the DNA. Within this sample are around 99,000 clones, with approximately 90% of them counted one time only. Of the sample, approximately 5.1% falls within the top ten clones.

As for this clone: What antigen it recognizes has not been identified. Per-nucleotide qualities are absent, and no much larger clonotype sits a single base away.

Reading from cysteine to phenylalanine, the CDR3 counts 16 amino acids. Of the read, only the CDR3 DNA is kept; its 48 bases are in frame from base 1. V and J are trimmed by 4 bases and 7 bases, and the gene matches miss 10 bases of the junction. From the germline V gene (reference sequence), CDR1 is LNHDA and CDR2 is SQIVND. The collaborating institutions used their own protocols to collect whole blood in K2EDTA tubes. Collaborator samples were shipped for TCRbeta analysis as frozen whole blood, isolated PBMCs, or DNA extracted from either sample type. The rearranged chain carries TRBV19 and TRBJ2-1; TRBD1 aligns with 10 central bases. This TCR came from a man aged 50 to 59 with acute or convalescent COVID-19. The sequenced material came from peripheral blood. The bases are TGTGCCAGTAGTAACGGACAGGGGGAAACTGGAAATGAGCAGTTCTTC. Its translation is CASSNGQGETGNEQFF.